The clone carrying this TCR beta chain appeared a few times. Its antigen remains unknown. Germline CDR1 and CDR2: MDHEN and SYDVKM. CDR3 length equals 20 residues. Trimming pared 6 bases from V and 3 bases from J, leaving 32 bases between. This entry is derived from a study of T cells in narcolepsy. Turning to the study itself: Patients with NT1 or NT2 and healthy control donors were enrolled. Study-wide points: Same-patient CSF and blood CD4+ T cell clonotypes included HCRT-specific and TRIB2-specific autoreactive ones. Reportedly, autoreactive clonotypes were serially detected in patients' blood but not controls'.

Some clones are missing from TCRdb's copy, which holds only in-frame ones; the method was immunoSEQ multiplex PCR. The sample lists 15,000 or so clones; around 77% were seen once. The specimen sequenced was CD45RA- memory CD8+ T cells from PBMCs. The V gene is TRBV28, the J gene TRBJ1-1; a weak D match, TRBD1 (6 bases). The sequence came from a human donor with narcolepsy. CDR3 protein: CASSPSPETQRGGWDTEAFF. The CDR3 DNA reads TGTGCCAGCAGCCCCTCTCCGGAGACACAAAGGGGGGGATGGGACACTGAAGCTTTCTTT.